Listed here are 23 T cell receptor beta chains from one sample, sequenced in a study of Ad26.COV2.S vaccination and SARS-CoV-2 variants. Sequenced by immunoSEQ multiplex PCR; TCRdb stores in-frame clones only, minus some. Of hundreds of thousands of clones listed, more than 85% are singletons. As to treatment: roughly 18 received Ad26.COV2.S at low or high dose, single or two shots; 5 received placebo; per-sample allocation not given. Sampling was performed 63 days after the first vaccine or placebo injection. The sequencing used peripheral blood, collected in a trial of Ad26.COV2.S vaccine versus placebo. The receptors originated from a person aged 18-60 years who received the Ad26.COV2.S COVID-19 vaccine or a placebo.

This CDR3 is CAWSGGQAHEQYF. CDR3 coding DNA: TGTGCCTGGAGTGGGGGACAGGCCCACGAGCAGTACTTC. This chain joins TRBV30 and TRBJ2-7; TRBD1 aligns across 8 bases. From germline, CDR1 is GTSNPN and CDR2 SVGIG (reference sequence). The CDR3 is 13 amino acids. The V and J ends lost 1 base and 5 bases, in that order; junction bases with no gene match: 4.

Here the CDR3 DNA reads TGCGCCAGCAGCCGCGGGACAGCGTACCAAGAGACCCAGTACTTC. Translating gives CASSRGTAYQETQYF. This chain uses TRBV5-1 with TRBJ2-5; D perhaps matches TRBD1 (7 bases). Germline CDR1 reads SGHRS; CDR2 reads YFSETQ. V was shortened by 4 bases and J by 0 bases, with 13 bases between the two germline ends. CDR3 length: 15 residues.

In this sample, this clone turned up a few times. The V and J genes are TRBV5-1 and TRBJ2-1; TRBD1 agrees at 8 bases. Germline lookup yields CDR1 SGHRS and CDR2 YFSETQ. With 5 bases clipped from V and 5 bases from J, the junction kept 6 bases outside the gene matches. This CDR3 is 14 amino acids long. The CDR3 sequence is CASRSTGGHNEQFF. The CDR3 nucleotides are TGCGCCAGCAGGTCTACAGGGGGGCACAATGAGCAGTTCTTC. Based on the CDR3 plus reference TRBV5-1 and TRBJ2-1, the full variable domain is KAGVTQTPRYLIKTRGQQVTLSCSPISGHRSVSWYQQTPGQGLQFLFEYFSETQRNKGNFPGRFSGRQFSNSRSEMNVSTLELGDSALYLCASRSTGGHNEQFFGPGTRLTVL.

The chain's CDR3 is CASSSNIQLSEQYF. As DNA, the CDR3 is TGTGCCAGCAGCTCCAATATACAGCTTTCCGAGCAGTACTTC. The chain uses TRBV7-9 and TRBJ2-7, with no clear D. From germline, CDR1 is SEHNR and CDR2 FQNEAQ (reference sequence). V dropped 4 bases and J dropped 6 bases, with 16 bases sitting between them. CDR3 length equals 14 residues.

This chain links TRBV5-8 with TRBJ2-2; 10 nucleotides line up with TRBD2. Germline CDR1 is SGHTS and CDR2 is YDEGEE. The CDR3 contains 19 residues. V shed 4 bases and J 1 base; nucleotides not matched to a gene: 13. CDR3 coding DNA: TGTGCCAGCAGCCCAGGGACTAGCGACTACTTGCAGAACACCGGGGAGCTGTTTTTT. Protein product: CASSPGTSDYLQNTGELFF. Full variable domain (remainder filled in from reference TRBV5-8 and TRBJ2-2): EAGVTQSPTHLIKTRGQQATLRCSPISGHTSVYWYQQALGLGLQFLLWYDEGEERNRGNFPPRFSGRQFPNYSSELNVNALELEDSALYLCASSPGTSDYLQNTGELFFGEGSRLTVL.

V and J are TRBV7-9 and TRBJ2-4, with 12 bases fitting TRBD1. Trimming cost V 5 bases and J 7 bases; bases outside gene matches: 6. This CDR3 contains 15 residues. From germline, CDR1 is SEHNR and CDR2 FQNEAQ (reference sequence). CDR3: CASSPGQGAMNIQYF. In DNA, the CDR3 is TGTGCCAGCAGCCCGGGACAGGGGGCTATGAACATTCAGTACTTC.

The chain is built from TRBV5-1 and TRBJ2-3; TRBD1 is a possible D gene (5 bases). Trimming removed 4 bases from V and 4 bases from J, with 16 bases in between. This CDR3 has 15 amino acids. Germline V gene lookup returns CDR1 SGHRS and CDR2 YFSETQ. Here the CDR3 reads CASSLSGYRADTQYF. The CDR3 nucleotides read TGCGCCAGCAGCCTTTCAGGGTATCGTGCAGATACGCAGTATTTT.

The chain links TRBV5-6 to TRBJ2-3; 12 nucleotides line up with TRBD2. V lost 7 bases, J lost 6 bases, and 12 bases stayed unmatched. This CDR3 contains 16 residues. Germline CDR1 is SGHDT and CDR2 is YYEEEE. The DNA of the CDR3 is TGTGCCAGCCTGATTCTAGCGGGAGGGCAGTTGGATACGCAGTATTTT. Its translation is CASLILAGGQLDTQYF.

This chain connects TRBV5-1 to TRBJ2-7, with D perhaps TRBD1 (6 bases). Germline CDR1 and CDR2: SGHRS and YFSETQ. Trimming pared 0 bases from V and 6 bases from J, leaving 10 bases between. The CDR3 consists of 13 residues. CDR3 bases: TGCGCCAGCAGCTTGGTTGGGGGCCCCGAGCAGTACTTC. As protein: CASSLVGGPEQYF.

This chain connects TRBV21-1 to TRBJ2-7. TRBV21-1 is tagged as a pseudogene. CDR3 length: 12 amino acids. The CDR3 DNA reads as TGTGCCAGCAGCAAAGGAAACTACGAGCAGTACTTC. Its protein product is CASSKGNYEQYF.

The chain joins TRBV2 to TRBJ2-7; D possibly corresponds to TRBD2 (5 bases). V was cut by 9 bases and J by 2 bases, with 17 bases left in between. Per germline, CDR1 SNHLY and CDR2 FYNNEI. The CDR3 runs 14 residues. The CDR3 sequence: CASLSGGGAYEQYF. In DNA form, the CDR3 reads TGTGCCAGTTTAAGCGGAGGAGGCGCCTACGAGCAGTACTTC. The full variable domain, in which reference TRBV2 and TRBJ2-7 provide the parts outside the CDR3, is EPEVTQTPSHQVTQMGQEVILRCVPISNHLYFYWYRQILGQKVEFLVSFYNNEISEKSEIFDDQFSVERPDGSNFTLKIRSTKLEDSAMYFCASLSGGGAYEQYFGPGTRLTVT.

This sequence joins TRBV7-2 and TRBJ1-3; 7 bases match TRBD1. The CDR3 is 15 residues long. Germline CDR1 is SGHTA and CDR2 is FQGNSA. The V and J ends lost 5 bases and 0 bases, in that order; junction bases with no gene match: 4. CDR3 residues: CASSKRDSSGNTIYF. DNA of the CDR3: TGTGCCAGCAGCAAAAGGGACAGCTCTGGAAACACCATATATTTT.

This clone was observed a single time. This chain links TRBV11-2 with TRBJ2-2; no firm D call. Germline CDR1 reads SGHAT; CDR2 reads FQNNGV. CDR3 length: 17 residues. V lost 0 bases and J lost 0, with 11 bases in between. CDR3 sequence: CASSLDLRQANTGELFF. Written as DNA, the CDR3 is TGTGCCAGCAGCTTAGATCTCAGGCAAGCGAACACCGGGGAGCTGTTTTTT. Full variable domain (outside the CDR3, taken from reference TRBV11-2 and TRBJ2-2): EAGVAQSPRYKIIEKRQSVAFWCNPISGHATLYWYQQILGQGPKLLIQFQNNGVVDDSQLPKDRFSAERLKGVDSTLKIQPAKLEDSAVYLCASSLDLRQANTGELFFGEGSRLTVL.

The genes are TRBV28 and TRBJ1-3, with no clear D. Trimming took off 8 bases at V and 2 bases at J, with 19 bases between the two ends. From germline, CDR1 is MDHEN and CDR2 SYDVKM. This CDR3 contains 16 residues. The CDR3 reads CASGPWTRQTGNTIYF. In DNA, the CDR3 is TGTGCCAGCGGACCTTGGACGCGGCAGACTGGAAACACCATATATTTT. Full variable domain (remainder filled in from reference TRBV28 and TRBJ1-3): DVKVTQSSRYLVKRTGEKVFLECVQDMDHENMFWYRQDPGLGLRLIYFSYDVKMKEKGDIPEGYSVSREKKERFSLILESASTNQTSMYLCASGPWTRQTGNTIYFGEGSWLTVV.

This chain uses TRBV29-1 with TRBJ1-1; D possibly corresponds to TRBD1 (6 bases). The germline CDR1 and CDR2 sequences are SQVTM and ANQGSEA. This CDR3 has 13 residues. V was shortened by 7 bases and J by 0 bases, with 12 bases between the two germline ends. The CDR3 sequence is CSARTAMNTEAFF. For the CDR3, the DNA is TGCAGCGCTAGGACAGCCATGAACACTGAAGCTTTCTTT.

The CDR3 DNA sequence: TGTGCCAGCAGTCCCGGCCCCGATACGCAGTATTTT. Residues: CASSPGPDTQYF. This chain links TRBV12-3 or TRBV12-4 with TRBJ2-3; D gene unclear. This CDR3 has 12 residues. V was shortened by 5 bases and J by 6 bases, with 9 bases between the two germline ends.

This clone was counted a single time. The rearrangement links TRBV28 to TRBJ1-6; 9 nucleotides match TRBD1. CDR1 and CDR2 (germline): MDHEN, SYDVKM. V dropped 3 bases and J dropped 9; count of bases not matched to a gene: 3. The CDR3 is made up of 14 amino acids. The CDR3 region is CASSFGTGSSPLHF. For the CDR3, the DNA is TGTGCCAGCAGTTTCGGGACAGGGAGTTCACCCCTCCACTTT.

The rearrangement joins TRBV4-3 to TRBJ2-1; TRBD2 is a possible D gene (5 bases). The germline CDR1 and CDR2 sequences are LGHNA and YSLEER. The CDR3 is made up of 16 amino acids. Trimming cost V 0 bases and J 3 bases, with 12 bases left between them. CDR3 DNA: TGCGCCAGCAGCCAAGATCGGGTACTAGTCTACAATGAGCAGTTCTTC. This sequence encodes CASSQDRVLVYNEQFF.

The chain couples TRBV2 to TRBJ2-1; 11 bases are shared with TRBD1. CDR3 length: 14 amino acids. With 6 bases clipped from V and 8 bases from J, the junction kept 6 bases outside the gene matches. Germline values: CDR1 SNHLY, CDR2 FYNNEI. CDR3 bases: TGTGCCAGCAGCCGGGACAGGGGGGTACATGAGCAGTTCTTC. It codes for CASSRDRGVHEQFF.

This chain links TRBV27 with TRBJ2-7, with D possibly being TRBD2 (5 bases). Germline-derived CDR1 and CDR2 are MNHEY and SMNVEV (reference sequence). CDR3 length equals 15 residues. With 7 bases removed from V and 2 bases from J, the gap between germline ends came to 18 bases. Here the CDR3 DNA reads TGTGCCAGCAAGGAGGTTAAGGCCGGTCCCTACGAGCAGTACTTC. The encoded protein is CASKEVKAGPYEQYF.

The chain employs TRBV6-6 and TRBJ2-7; TRBD1 agrees at 12 bases. The CDR3 extends over 15 amino acids. J lost 4 bases, V lost 6 bases, and 7 bases had no gene match. CDR1 is MNHNY and CDR2 is SVGAGI in the germline V gene (reference sequence). CDR3 nucleotides: TGTGCCAGCAGCCCCCCGGGACAGGGGGCGTACGAGCAGTACTTC. Protein: CASSPPGQGAYEQYF.

This chain connects TRBV29-1 to TRBJ1-1; TRBD1 matches 10 bases. The ends lost 6 bases at V and 4 bases at J; junction bases unmatched: 5. Germline V CDR1 and CDR2: SQVTM, ANQGSEA. The CDR3 sequence is 13 residues long. CDR3 bases: TGCAGCGTAGGGGACAGGGGAGGCACTGAAGCTTTCTTT. Protein product: CSVGDRGGTEAFF.

The chain joins TRBV2 to TRBJ1-5; D uncertain. The CDR3 is made up of 16 amino acids. Trimming removed 6 bases at V and 3 bases at J, with 18 bases between. Germline-derived CDR1 and CDR2 are SNHLY and FYNNEI. This CDR3 reads CASRELPDGYNQPQHF. As DNA, the CDR3 is TGTGCCAGCAGAGAGCTGCCTGACGGGTACAATCAGCCCCAGCATTTT.